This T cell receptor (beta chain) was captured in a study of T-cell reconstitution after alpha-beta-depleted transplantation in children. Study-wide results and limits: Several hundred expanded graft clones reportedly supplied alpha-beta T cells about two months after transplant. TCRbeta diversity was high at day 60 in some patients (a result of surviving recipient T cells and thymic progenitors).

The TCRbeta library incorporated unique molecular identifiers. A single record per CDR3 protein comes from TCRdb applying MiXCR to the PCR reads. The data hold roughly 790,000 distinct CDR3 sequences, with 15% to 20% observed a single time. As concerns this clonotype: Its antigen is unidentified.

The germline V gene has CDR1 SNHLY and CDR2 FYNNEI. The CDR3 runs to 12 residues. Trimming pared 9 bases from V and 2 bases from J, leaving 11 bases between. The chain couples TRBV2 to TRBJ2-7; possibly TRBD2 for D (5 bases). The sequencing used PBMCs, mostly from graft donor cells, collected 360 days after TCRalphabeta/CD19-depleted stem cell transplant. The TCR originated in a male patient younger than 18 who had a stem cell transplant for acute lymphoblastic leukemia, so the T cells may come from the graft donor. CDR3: CARGSYTYEQYF. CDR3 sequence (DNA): TGTGCCAGGGGGAGTTATACCTACGAGCAGTACTTC.